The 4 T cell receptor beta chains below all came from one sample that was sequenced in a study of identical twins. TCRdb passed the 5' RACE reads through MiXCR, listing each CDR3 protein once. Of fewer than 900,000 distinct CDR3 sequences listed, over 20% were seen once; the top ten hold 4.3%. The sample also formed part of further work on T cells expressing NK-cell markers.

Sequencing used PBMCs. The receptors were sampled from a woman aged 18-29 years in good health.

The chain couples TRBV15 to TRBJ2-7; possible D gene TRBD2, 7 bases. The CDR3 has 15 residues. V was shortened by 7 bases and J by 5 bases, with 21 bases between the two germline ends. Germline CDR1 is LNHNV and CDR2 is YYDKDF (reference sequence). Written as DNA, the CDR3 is TGTGCCACCACCGTCGCCCGGGGGGCAATGAACGAGCAGTACTTC. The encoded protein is CATTVARGAMNEQYF.

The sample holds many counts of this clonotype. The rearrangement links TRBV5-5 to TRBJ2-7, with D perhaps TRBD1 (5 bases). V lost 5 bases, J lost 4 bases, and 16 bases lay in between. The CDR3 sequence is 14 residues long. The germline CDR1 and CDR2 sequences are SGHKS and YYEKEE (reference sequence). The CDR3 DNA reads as TGTGCCAGCAGAAGGGAAGGGCCAGGGTACGAGCAGTACTTC. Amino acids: CASRREGPGYEQYF. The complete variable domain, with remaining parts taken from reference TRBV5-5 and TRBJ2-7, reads DAGVTQSPTHLIKTRGQQVTLRCSPISGHKSVSWYQQVLGQGPQFIFQYYEKEERGRGNFPDRFSARQFPNYSSELNVNALLLGDSALYLCASRREGPGYEQYFGPGTRLTVT.

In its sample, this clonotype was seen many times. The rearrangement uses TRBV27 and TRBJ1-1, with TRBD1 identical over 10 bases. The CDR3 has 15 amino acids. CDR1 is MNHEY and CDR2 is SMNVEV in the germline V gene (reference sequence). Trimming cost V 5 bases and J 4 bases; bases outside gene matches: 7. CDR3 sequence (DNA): TGTGCCAGCAGTCAGACAGGGGGCGGAGGCACTGAAGCTTTCTTT. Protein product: CASSQTGGGGTEAFF.

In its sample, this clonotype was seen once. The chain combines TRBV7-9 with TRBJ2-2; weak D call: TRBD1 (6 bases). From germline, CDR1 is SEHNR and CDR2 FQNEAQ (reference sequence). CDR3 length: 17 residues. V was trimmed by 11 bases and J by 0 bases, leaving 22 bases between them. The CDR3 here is CAATGLGQSPNTGELFF. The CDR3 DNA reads TGTGCCGCGACGGGGCTCGGACAGTCTCCGAACACCGGGGAGCTGTTTTTT. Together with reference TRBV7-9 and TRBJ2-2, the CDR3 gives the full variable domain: DTGVSQNPRHKITKRGQNVTFRCDPISEHNRLYWYRQTLGQGPEFLTYFQNEAQLEKSRLLSDRFSAERPKGSFSTLEIQRTEQGDSAMYLCAATGLGQSPNTGELFFGEGSRLTVL.